This TCR beta chain originates from a study of control samples from healthy donors and cancer patients. Sequencing was performed with immunoSEQ multiplex PCR; in TCRdb, only in-frame clones are kept and a portion is missing. The sample holds tens of thousands of clones, less than 85% seen once. The source material was PBMCs. The receptor was derived from a man between 70 and 80 years old with lung cancer.

The CDR3 region has the DNA TGTGCCAGCAGTCCCCTGACAGTGAACACTGAAGCTTTCTTT. As protein: CASSPLTVNTEAFF. This rearrangement joins TRBV28 to TRBJ1-1; TRBD1 is a possible D gene (5 bases). With 5 bases removed from V and 0 bases from J, the gap between germline ends came to 10 bases. This CDR3 region has 14 residues. The V gene's germline CDR1 is MDHEN and CDR2 SYDVKM.